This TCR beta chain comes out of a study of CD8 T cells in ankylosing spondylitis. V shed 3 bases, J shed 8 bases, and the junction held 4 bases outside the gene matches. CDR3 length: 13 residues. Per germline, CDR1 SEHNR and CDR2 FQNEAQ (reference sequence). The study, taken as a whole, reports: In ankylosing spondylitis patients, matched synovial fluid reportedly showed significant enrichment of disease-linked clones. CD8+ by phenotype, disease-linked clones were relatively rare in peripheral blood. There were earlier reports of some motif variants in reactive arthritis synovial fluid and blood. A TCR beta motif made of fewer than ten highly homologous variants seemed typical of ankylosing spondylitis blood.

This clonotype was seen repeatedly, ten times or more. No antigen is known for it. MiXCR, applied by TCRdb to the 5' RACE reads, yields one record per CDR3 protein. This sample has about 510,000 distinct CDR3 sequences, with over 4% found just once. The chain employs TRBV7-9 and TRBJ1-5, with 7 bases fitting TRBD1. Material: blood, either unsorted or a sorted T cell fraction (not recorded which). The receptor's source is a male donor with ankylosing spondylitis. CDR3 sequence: CASSLGQWEPQHF. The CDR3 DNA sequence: TGTGCCAGCAGCTTGGGACAGTGGGAGCCCCAGCATTTT.